Presented here are 27 T cell receptor beta chains from one specimen sequenced in a study of cytomegalovirus exposure and HLA in healthy donors. With 60 Vbeta and 13 Jbeta primers, the PCR was carried out. Data came from immunoSEQ multiplex PCR; TCRdb stores just in-frame clones and leaves some out. The sample comprises approximately 270,000 clones, 80% of which are singletons, and over 0.3% rests with the top ten. The sequenced material came from PBMCs. The origin of the receptors is a girl aged 2 to 10 in good health and CMV-seronegative.

About this clone itself: This CDR3 is also generated by other DNA sequences in the sample. The CDR3 spells CASSLGQGAYNEQFF. For the CDR3, the DNA is TGTGCCAGCAGCTTAGGGCAGGGGGCTTACAATGAGCAGTTCTTC. The chain employs TRBV7-9 and TRBJ2-1; 8 bases map to TRBD1. V was clipped by 1 base and J by 4 bases; unmatched bases: 3. The CDR3 length is 15 residues. Looked up from germline, CDR1 is SEHNR and CDR2 is FQNEAQ (reference sequence). Combining the CDR3 with reference TRBV7-9 and TRBJ2-1 gives the whole variable domain DTGVSQNPRHKITKRGQNVTFRCDPISEHNRLYWYRQTLGQGPEFLTYFQNEAQLEKSRLLSDRFSAERPKGSFSTLEIQRTEQGDSAMYLCASSLGQGAYNEQFFGPGTRLTVL.

In nucleotides, the CDR3 is TGTGCCAGCAGCTTAGACTTCCAGGCCAACTATGGCTACACCTTC. Protein product: CASSLDFQANYGYTF. The chain joins TRBV7-2 to TRBJ1-2; D gene unclear. Germline V gene sequence: CDR1 SGHTA, CDR2 FQGNSA. The CDR3 has 15 amino acids. V dropped 1 base and J dropped 2 bases, with 11 bases sitting between them.

The chain has TRBV6-5 and TRBJ2-1; the D gene is possibly TRBD1 (5 bases). CDR3 size: 14 residues. V lost 5 bases and J 0 bases, leaving 8 bases between the germline ends. CDR1 and CDR2 (germline): MNHEY, SVGAGI. CDR3 DNA: TGTGCCAGCAGTGAAGACAGCTCCTACAATGAGCAGTTCTTC. Translated: CASSEDSSYNEQFF.

The chain links TRBV5-8 to TRBJ1-4, with a weak D call TRBD1 (5 bases). The V and J ends lost 0 bases and 8 bases respectively, with 14 bases between them. The CDR3 runs to 15 residues. Germline V gene lookup returns CDR1 SGHTS and CDR2 YDEGEE. CDR3: CASSLVGGIGEKLFF. CDR3 DNA sequence: TGTGCCAGCAGCTTGGTCGGGGGAATAGGGGAAAAACTGTTTTTT.

This clone came up once. The chain recombines TRBV7-2 with TRBJ2-7; 11 bases line up with TRBD2. This CDR3 has 15 amino acids. V lost 5 bases, J lost 4 bases, and 7 bases stayed unmatched. Per the germline V gene, CDR1 is SGHTA and CDR2 is FQGNSA. CDR3 in amino acids: CASSRLAGREYEQYF. The DNA of the CDR3 is TGTGCCAGCAGCCGACTAGCGGGACGAGAATACGAGCAGTACTTC.

This clone has a handful of counts. The chain's CDR3 is CAWKLATEQYF. CDR3 nucleotide sequence: TGTGCCTGGAAGTTAGCGACCGAGCAGTACTTC. The V and J genes are TRBV30 and TRBJ2-7; maybe TRBD2 (5 bases). Germline CDR1 and CDR2: GTSNPN and SVGIG (reference sequence). The V end lost 4 bases, the J end lost 6 bases, and 10 bases lay between the germline ends. The CDR3 length is 11 residues.

This clone was recorded a few times. V is TRBV2 and J is TRBJ2-3; D may be TRBD2 (5 bases). V lost 1 base, J lost 4 bases, and 9 bases lay in between. From germline, CDR1 is SNHLY and CDR2 FYNNEI. The CDR3 sequence is 14 residues long. CDR3 DNA sequence: TGTGCCAGCAGTGAAGGGCTAGCTTCAGATACGCAGTATTTT. Its protein product is CASSEGLASDTQYF.

This clone was counted between two and nine times. This chain joins TRBV7-9 and TRBJ2-7; D perhaps matches TRBD2 (5 bases). Trimming cost V 4 bases and J 4 bases, with 23 bases left between them. Germline CDR1 reads SEHNR; CDR2 reads FQNEAQ (reference sequence). CDR3 size: 17 residues. CDR3 DNA sequence: TGTGCCAGCAGCTCCCGAACGGACTCTCCCACCTCATACGAGCAGTACTTC. Translation gives CASSSRTDSPTSYEQYF.

This chain links TRBV7-9 with TRBJ1-2; TRBD1 aligns across 11 bases. The CDR3 has 18 residues. From germline, CDR1 is SEHNR and CDR2 FQNEAQ (reference sequence). V lost 5 bases and J lost 8; bases outside the gene matches: 19. The CDR3 DNA reads as TGTGCCAGCAGCGAATCGACACCACAAGGGACAGGGGGTTGGGGCTACACCTTC. It yields the protein CASSESTPQGTGGWGYTF.

The gene calls are TRBV6-6 and TRBJ2-2; maybe TRBD1 (5 bases). Germline values: CDR1 MNHNY, CDR2 SVGAGI (reference sequence). Trimming shortened V by 5 bases and J by 7 bases, and 11 bases separated the two germline ends. This CDR3 comprises 13 residues. The chain's CDR3 is CASSNLDSGELFF. The DNA for the CDR3 is TGTGCCAGCAGTAACCTAGACAGCGGGGAGCTGTTTTTT.

The V gene is TRBV4-1, the J gene TRBJ2-5; 10 nucleotides match TRBD1. V lost 4 bases to trimming and J lost 4 bases; unmatched junction nucleotides: 6. The CDR3 has 15 residues. Germline V CDR1 and CDR2: MGHRA, YSYEKL. As DNA, the CDR3 is TGCGCCAGCAGCCCCCTCAGGACAGGGGGAGAGACCCAGTACTTC. Protein product: CASSPLRTGGETQYF.

This clone was observed a few times. The J gene is TRBJ1-1, the V gene TRBV6-5; 7 bases map to TRBD1. The germline CDR1 and CDR2 sequences are MNHEY and SVGAGI. The CDR3 runs to 14 residues. The junction had 6 bases not matched to a gene; V was cut back by 4 bases and J by 4 bases. CDR3 region: CASSLGRGTTEAFF. The CDR3 region has the DNA TGTGCCAGCAGTTTAGGCAGGGGGACCACTGAAGCTTTCTTT.

This sequence joins TRBV7-9 and TRBJ1-1, with D perhaps matching TRBD1 (5 bases). The CDR3 runs to 14 residues. CDR1 is SEHNR, CDR2 FQNEAQ, per germline (reference sequence). V was shortened by 4 bases and J by 1 base, with 10 bases between the two germline ends. The CDR3 is CASSSRDWNTEAFF. The CDR3 nucleotides are TGTGCCAGCAGCTCGAGGGACTGGAACACTGAAGCTTTCTTT.

This chain connects TRBV9 to TRBJ2-2; the match to TRBD2 covers 10 bases. This CDR3 comprises 15 residues. Germline lookup yields CDR1 SGDLS and CDR2 YYNGEE. J lost 11 bases, V lost 3 bases, and 10 bases had no gene match. The CDR3 coding sequence is TGTGCCAGCAGCGCCCGCCCTAGCGGGAGCCGAGAGCTGTTTTTT. As protein: CASSARPSGSRELFF.

The chain joins TRBV28 to TRBJ2-1; D is undetermined. This CDR3 spans 13 amino acids. Per the germline V gene, CDR1 is MDHEN and CDR2 is SYDVKM. V was cut by 6 bases and J by 2 bases, with 8 bases left in between. CDR3 in amino acids: CASRGIPYNEQFF. In DNA form, the CDR3 reads TGTGCCAGCAGGGGCATTCCCTACAATGAGCAGTTCTTC. Filled out from reference TRBV28 and TRBJ2-1, the complete variable domain reads DVKVTQSSRYLVKRTGEKVFLECVQDMDHENMFWYRQDPGLGLRLIYFSYDVKMKEKGDIPEGYSVSREKKERFSLILESASTNQTSMYLCASRGIPYNEQFFGPGTRLTVL.

J is TRBJ2-1 and V is TRBV9, with D maybe TRBD1 (7 bases). Germline V lookup: CDR1 SGDLS, CDR2 YYNGEE. Deletions cut 0 bases from V and 9 bases from J, with 25 bases between. The CDR3 is 18 residues long. DNA for the CDR3: TGTGCCAGCAGCGTAGGGGGAGCGGTCAGGGGGGCCGCAGGTGAGCAGTTCTTC. It is translated as CASSVGGAVRGAAGEQFF.

This chain connects TRBV28 to TRBJ2-1, with 11 bases matching TRBD1. After removal of 6 bases from V and 4 bases from J, the junction contained 8 bases not matched to a gene. CDR1 is MDHEN and CDR2 is SYDVKM in the germline V gene. CDR3 length: 16 amino acids. CDR3 nucleotides: TGTGCCAGCAGCCTCTACGGACAGGGGGCATACAATGAGCAGTTCTTC. Translated: CASSLYGQGAYNEQFF.

This chain joins TRBV19 and TRBJ1-5; 8 nucleotides agree with TRBD1. After removal of 4 bases from V and 0 bases from J, the junction contained 5 bases not matched to a gene. The germline CDR1 and CDR2 sequences are LNHDA and SQIVND (reference sequence). This CDR3 spans 16 amino acids. CDR3 protein: CASSTNRGDSNQPQHF. As DNA, the CDR3 is TGTGCCAGTAGTACCAACAGGGGGGATAGCAATCAGCCCCAGCATTTT.

V gene TRBV19 combines with J gene TRBJ2-7; 11 nucleotides match TRBD1. Germline V CDR1 and CDR2: LNHDA, SQIVND (reference sequence). The V segment lost 3 bases and the J segment 3 bases; nucleotides outside the gene matches: 4. The CDR3 contains 15 residues. The CDR3 protein is CASSILGQGVYEQYF. The CDR3, as DNA: TGTGCCAGTAGTATTCTGGGACAGGGGGTCTACGAGCAGTACTTC.

With respect to this clone: This sample also contains other DNA sequences that code for the same CDR3. This chain links TRBV6-1 with TRBJ2-7, with D possibly being TRBD2 (5 bases). The length of the CDR3 is 13 residues. Germline CDR1 and CDR2: MNHNS and SASEGT. V was shortened by 0 bases and J by 3 bases, with 6 bases between the two germline ends. CDR3 DNA: TGTGCCAGCAGTGAAGCACGGGGCTACGAGCAGTACTTC. Protein sequence: CASSEARGYEQYF.

V gene TRBV6-1 combines with J gene TRBJ2-5; 8 bases map to TRBD1. The germline V gene encodes CDR1 MNHNS and CDR2 SASEGT. J lost 5 bases, V lost 3 bases, and 5 bases had no gene match. This CDR3 has 14 amino acids. CDR3 DNA sequence: TGTGCCAGCAGTGACGGACAGGGCTCGGAGACCCAGTACTTC. Protein: CASSDGQGSETQYF.

The chain uses TRBV19 and TRBJ2-5; D perhaps matches TRBD2 (5 bases). The germline gives CDR1 LNHDA, CDR2 SQIVND (reference sequence). Trimming took 1 base from V and 4 from J, leaving 10 bases between them. This CDR3 has 14 residues. CDR3: CASSIGGELETQYF. The CDR3 DNA reads as TGTGCCAGTAGTATAGGGGGAGAGTTAGAGACCCAGTACTTC.

The gene calls are TRBV9 and TRBJ1-2, with 9 bases matching TRBD1. After removal of 3 bases from V and 4 bases from J, the junction contained 13 bases not matched to a gene. This CDR3 has 17 residues. CDR1 is SGDLS and CDR2 is YYNGEE in the germline V gene. The CDR3 protein is CASSAQFDRGSPYGYTF. DNA for the CDR3: TGTGCCAGCAGCGCACAATTCGACAGGGGGTCTCCCTATGGCTACACCTTC.

V is TRBV9 and J is TRBJ2-1; 7 bases are shared with TRBD1. V lost 0 bases, J lost 9 bases, and 9 bases stayed unmatched. Looked up from germline, CDR1 is SGDLS and CDR2 is YYNGEE. CDR3 size: 15 residues. CDR3 bases: TGTGCCAGCAGCGTAGTAGGGACAGCCGTCCGTGAGCAGTTCTTC. Amino acids: CASSVVGTAVREQFF.

The gene calls are TRBV7-9 and TRBJ1-1; 7 positions agree with TRBD1. Per germline, CDR1 SEHNR and CDR2 FQNEAQ (reference sequence). With 5 bases clipped from V and 4 bases from J, the junction kept 7 bases outside the gene matches. CDR3 length equals 14 residues. The CDR3 DNA is TGTGCCAGCAGCCCGACAGGGTCGGGCACTGAAGCTTTCTTT. Amino acid sequence: CASSPTGSGTEAFF.

This clone came up once. Here the CDR3 reads CASSEHRGRGYTF. DNA of the CDR3: TGTGCCAGCAGTGAACACAGGGGGCGGGGGTACACCTTC. This chain uses TRBV6-1 with TRBJ1-2, with 9 bases lining up with TRBD1. The V gene end was trimmed by 2 bases and the J gene end by 11 bases; junction bases not matched to a gene: 6. Germline V gene sequence: CDR1 MNHNS, CDR2 SASEGT. The CDR3 totals 13 residues.

CDR3 amino acids: CASSSGQGRPYGYTF. As DNA, the CDR3 is TGTGCCAGCAGTTCGGGACAGGGGAGGCCTTATGGCTACACCTTC. The chain carries TRBV28 and TRBJ1-2, with 10 bases identical to TRBD1. Per the germline V gene, CDR1 is MDHEN and CDR2 is SYDVKM. This CDR3 contains 15 residues. The ends lost 4 bases at V and 5 bases at J; junction bases unmatched: 7.